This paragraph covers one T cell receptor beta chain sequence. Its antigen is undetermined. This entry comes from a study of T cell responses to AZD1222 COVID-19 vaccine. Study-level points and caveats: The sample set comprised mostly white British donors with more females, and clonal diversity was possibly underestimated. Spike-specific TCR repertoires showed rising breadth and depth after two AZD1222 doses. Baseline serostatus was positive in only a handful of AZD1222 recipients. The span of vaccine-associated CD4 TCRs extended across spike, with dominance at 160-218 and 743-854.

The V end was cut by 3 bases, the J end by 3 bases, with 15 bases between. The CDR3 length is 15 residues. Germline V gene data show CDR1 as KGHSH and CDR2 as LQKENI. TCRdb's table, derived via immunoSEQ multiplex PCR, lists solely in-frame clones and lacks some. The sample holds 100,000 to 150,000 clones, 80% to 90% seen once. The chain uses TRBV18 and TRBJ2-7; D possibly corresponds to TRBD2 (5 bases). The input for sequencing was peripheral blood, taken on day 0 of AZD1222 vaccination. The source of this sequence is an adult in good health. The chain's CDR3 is CASSPRASPYYEQYF. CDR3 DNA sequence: TGTGCCAGCTCACCGAGGGCTAGCCCATACTACGAGCAGTACTTC. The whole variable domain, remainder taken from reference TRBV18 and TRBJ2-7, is NAGVMQNPRHLVRRRGQEARLRCSPMKGHSHVYWYRQLPEEGLKFMVYLQKENIIDESGMPKERFSAEFPKEGPSILRIQQVVRGDSAAYFCASSPRASPYYEQYFGPGTRLTVT.